This passage covers 3 T cell receptor beta chains from one sample sequenced in a study of early T cells in non-severe SARS-CoV-2 infection. MiXCR, applied by TCRdb to the 5' RACE reads, yields one record per CDR3 protein. This table has some 80,000 distinct CDR3 sequences, 9.5% to 15% appearing once. This material consisted of whole blood, taken at baseline. These TCRs come from an adult who was a healthcare worker with PCR-confirmed SARS-CoV-2 infection or an uninfected control (not recorded which). The donor label of this sample is uncertain.

This clonotype was seen at least ten times. The chain couples TRBV7-3 to TRBJ2-1; 7 nucleotides line up with TRBD2. The junction had 9 bases not matched to a gene; V was cut back by 5 bases and J by 5 bases. CDR3 length: 15 residues. CDR1 is SGHTA, CDR2 FQGTGA, per germline. The CDR3 DNA reads TGTGCCAGCAGCAGGAGCGGGGCTTACGACAATGAGCAGTTCTTC. This codes for CASSRSGAYDNEQFF.

This clonotype was found many times. The V and J genes are TRBV19 and TRBJ2-3; D remains unclear. Germline assignment: CDR1 LNHDA and CDR2 SQIVND (reference sequence). Trimming removed 3 bases at V and 1 base at J, with 23 bases between. The CDR3 covers 19 residues. The CDR3 nucleotides are TGTGCCAGTAGTATTTGGTCAGAGTCATCGTCCCCCGGCACAGATACGCAGTATTTT. This translates into CASSIWSESSSPGTDTQYF. The variable domain in full, completed from reference TRBV19 and TRBJ2-3, reads DGGITQSPKYLFRKEGQNVTLSCEQNLNHDAMYWYRQDPGQGLRLIYYSQIVNDFQKGDIAEGYSVSREKKESFPLTVTSAQKNPTAFYLCASSIWSESSSPGTDTQYFGPGTRLTVL.

This clonotype was seen a handful of times. The genes are TRBV7-3 and TRBJ2-3; tentative D call: TRBD1 (6 bases). This CDR3 region has 14 residues. Germline CDR1 and CDR2: SGHTA and FQGTGA. Trimming removed 3 bases at V and 2 bases at J, with 9 bases between. DNA of the CDR3: TGTGCCAGCAGCTTGGGACAAGACACAGATACGCAGTATTTT. It codes for CASSLGQDTDTQYF.